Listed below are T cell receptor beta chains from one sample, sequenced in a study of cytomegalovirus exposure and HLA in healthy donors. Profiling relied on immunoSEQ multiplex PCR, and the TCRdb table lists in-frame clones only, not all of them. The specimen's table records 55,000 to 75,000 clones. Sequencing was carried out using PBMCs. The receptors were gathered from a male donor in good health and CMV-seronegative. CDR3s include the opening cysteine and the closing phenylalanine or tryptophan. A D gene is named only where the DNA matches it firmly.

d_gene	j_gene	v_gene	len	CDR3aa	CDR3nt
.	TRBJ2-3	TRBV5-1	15	CASSLETGDRDKQYF	TGCGCCAGCAGCTTAGAAACGGGGGACAGAGATAAGCAGTATTTT
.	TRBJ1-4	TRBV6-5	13	CASSYRGGEKLFF	TGTGCCAGCAGTTACAGGGGCGGAGAAAAACTGTTTTTT
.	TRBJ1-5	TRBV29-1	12	CSAGGGNQPQHF	TGCAGCGCTGGGGGGGGCAATCAGCCCCAGCATTTT
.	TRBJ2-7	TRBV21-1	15	CASSTGTGVLLEQYF	TGTGCCAGCAGCACAGGGACAGGGGTCTTGCTCGAGCAGTACTTC
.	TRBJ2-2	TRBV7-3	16	CASSFLQGGDTGELFF	TGTGCCAGCAGCTTTTTGCAGGGGGGAGACACCGGGGAGCTGTTTTTT
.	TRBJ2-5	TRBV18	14	CASSPGAGMETQYF	TGTGCCAGCTCACCGGGGGCAGGGATGGAGACCCAGTACTTC
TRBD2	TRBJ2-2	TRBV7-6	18	CASSLVYIAGDGNGELFF	TGTGCCAGCAGCTTAGTCTATATAGCGGGGGACGGGAACGGGGAGCTGTTTTTT
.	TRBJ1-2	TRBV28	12	CASGDSRGGYTF	TGTGCCAGCGGTGATTCGAGAGGAGGCTACACCTTC
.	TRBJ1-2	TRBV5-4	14	CASSLALSGYGYTF	TGTGCCAGCAGCTTGGCCCTTTCAGGCTATGGCTACACCTTC
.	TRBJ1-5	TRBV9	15	CASSVGFYSGQPQHF	TGTGCCAGCAGCGTAGGGTTCTACTCAGGTCAGCCCCAGCATTTT
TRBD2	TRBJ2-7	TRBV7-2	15	CASSLVVAGSYEQYF	TGTGCCAGCAGCCTCGTGGTAGCGGGATCCTACGAGCAGTACTTC
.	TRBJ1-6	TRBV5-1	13	CASRGLGGSPLHF	TGTGCCAGCAGGGGTTTGGGGGGTTCACCCCTCCACTTT
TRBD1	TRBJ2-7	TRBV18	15	CASSLGPQGAYEQYF	TGTGCCAGCTCACTAGGCCCTCAGGGGGCATACGAGCAGTACTTC
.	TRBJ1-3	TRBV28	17	CASSVDAFSSSGNTIYF	TGTGCCAGCAGTGTTGATGCATTCTCCAGCTCTGGAAACACCATATATTTT
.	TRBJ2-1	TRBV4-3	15	CASSQVAPTYNEQFF	TGCGCCAGCAGCCAAGTCGCGCCTACCTACAATGAGCAGTTCTTC
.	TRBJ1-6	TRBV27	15	CASSFTGLRGSPLHF	TGTGCCAGCAGTTTTACAGGCTTAAGAGGATCACCCCTCCACTTT
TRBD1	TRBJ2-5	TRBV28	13	CASSTGATREQYF	TGTGCCAGCAGTACAGGGGCCACCAGGGAGCAGTACTTC
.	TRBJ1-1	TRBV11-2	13	CASSSSRGPEVFF	TGTGCCAGCAGCTCGTCGCGGGGCCCCGAGGTTTTCTTT
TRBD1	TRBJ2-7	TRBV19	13	CASSRDRTYEQYF	TGTGCCAGTAGCCGGGACAGGACCTACGAGCAGTACTTC
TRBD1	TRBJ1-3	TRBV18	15	CASSPDRTSGNTIYF	TGTGCCAGCTCACCGGACAGGACCTCTGGAAACACCATATATTTT
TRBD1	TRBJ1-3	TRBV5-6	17	CASSLMGQVLSGNTIYF	TGTGCCAGCAGCTTGATGGGACAGGTGCTCTCTGGAAACACCATATATTTT
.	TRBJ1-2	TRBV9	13	CASSVGSLLGYTF	TGTGCCAGCAGCGTAGGGAGCCTCCTTGGCTACACCTTC
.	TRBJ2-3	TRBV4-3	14	CASRRAESTDKQYF	TGCGCCTCAAGGCGGGCGGAGAGCACAGATAAGCAGTATTTT
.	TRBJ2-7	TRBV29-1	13	CSFLGGSSYEQYF	TGCAGCTTTCTGGGAGGAAGCTCCTACGAGCAGTACTTC
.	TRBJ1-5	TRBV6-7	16	CASSKPLHYSNQPQHF	TGTGCCAGCAGTAAACCACTCCATTATAGCAATCAGCCCCAGCATTTT
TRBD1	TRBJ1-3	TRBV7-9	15	CASTPTGVAGNTIYF	TGTGCCAGCACCCCGACAGGGGTTGCTGGAAACACCATATATTTT
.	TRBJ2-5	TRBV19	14	CASSFRGNSETQYF	TGTGCCAGTAGTTTCCGCGGGAACTCGGAGACCCAGTACTTC
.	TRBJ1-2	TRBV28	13	CASRTTQDYGYTF	TGTGCCAGCAGGACGACCCAGGACTATGGCTACACCTTC
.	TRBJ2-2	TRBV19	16	CASTSQGQINTGELFF	TGTGCCAGTACCTCCCAGGGGCAGATTAACACCGGGGAGCTGTTTTTT
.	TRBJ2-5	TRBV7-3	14	CASSSTGIHETQYF	TGTGCCAGCAGCTCTACAGGGATTCACGAGACCCAGTACTTC
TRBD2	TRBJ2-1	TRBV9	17	CASSVGSGGGSYNEQFF	TGTGCCAGCAGCGTAGGGTCCGGCGGGGGCTCCTACAATGAGCAGTTCTTC
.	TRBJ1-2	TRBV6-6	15	CASTKERVTNYGYTF	TGTGCCAGCACCAAAGAGAGGGTTACTAACTATGGCTACACCTTC
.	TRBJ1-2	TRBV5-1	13	CASSLSGEYGYTF	TGCGCCAGCAGCTTGTCAGGGGAGTATGGCTACACCTTC
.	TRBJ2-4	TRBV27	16	CASSSGAGGTKNIQYF	TGTGCCAGCAGCTCCGGAGCCGGAGGGACCAAAAACATTCAGTACTTC
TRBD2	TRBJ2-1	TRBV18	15	CATLTGSGSYNEQFF	TGTGCCACCCTCACCGGTAGCGGGAGTTACAATGAGCAGTTCTTC
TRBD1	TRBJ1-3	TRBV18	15	CASSQQGARGNTIYF	TGTGCCAGCTCACAACAGGGGGCGCGAGGAAACACCATATATTTT
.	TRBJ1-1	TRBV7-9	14	CASSLQTMNTEAFF	TGTGCCAGCAGCTTACAGACTATGAACACTGAAGCTTTCTTT
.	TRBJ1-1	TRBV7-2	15	CASSRWGAPNTEAFF	TGTGCCAGCAGCCGCTGGGGCGCACCGAACACTGAAGCTTTCTTT
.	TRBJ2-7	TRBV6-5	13	CASRAGYYYEQYF	TGTGCCAGCAGAGCCGGGTATTACTACGAGCAGTACTTC
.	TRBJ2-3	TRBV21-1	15	CASSKLAFVTDTQYF	TGTGCCAGCAGCAAACTAGCGTTCGTGACAGATACGCAGTATTTT
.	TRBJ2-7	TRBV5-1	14	CASSPGGLAYEQYF	TGCGCCAGCAGCCCAGGAGGGTTAGCCTACGAGCAGTACTTC
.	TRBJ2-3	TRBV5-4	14	CASSFRGLTDKQYF	TGTGCCAGCAGCTTCAGGGGATTGACAGATAAGCAGTATTTT